These T cell receptor beta chains were read from a single sample in a study of immune evolution from preneoplasia to lung adenocarcinoma. TCRdb's table, derived via immunoSEQ multiplex PCR, lists solely in-frame clones and lacks some. Of 30,000 to 45,000 clones in the sample, 74% are singletons; the top ten hold 5.5% to 7.5%. Material: FFPE invasive lung adenocarcinoma tissue. These receptors were obtained from a person aged 55 to 75 with lung adenocarcinoma. Each CDR3 is given with its conserved first and last residue. The D gene is left open where the match is weak. Only some rows state a clone size, as once, few, many or a class for expanded clones.

J gene,V gene,CDR3 length,clone size,D gene,CDR3 DNA,CDR3 protein
TRBJ1-2,TRBV7-2,13,NA,NA,TGTGCCAGCCCCCGGACAGAGATCTATGGCTACACCTTC,CASPRTEIYGYTF
TRBJ2-1,TRBV18,14,NA,NA,TGTGCCAGCTCACCATATGTCCGAACCAATGAGCAGTTCTTC,CASSPYVRTNEQFF
TRBJ2-1,TRBV18,16,NA,NA,TGTGCCAGTGCCCAATGGGACTTAGGCTCCTACAATGAGCAGTTCTTC,CASAQWDLGSYNEQFF
TRBJ2-2,TRBV5-1,13,NA,NA,TGCGCCAGCAGCCAAGGGTACACCGGGGAGCTGTTTTTT,CASSQGYTGELFF
TRBJ2-3,TRBV7-9,13,NA,NA,TGTGCCAGCAGCTTAGGGACCCGGAGGAGAAAGTATTTT,CASSLGTRRRKYF
TRBJ2-1,TRBV7-2,14,NA,NA,TGTGCCAGCAGAGACCCACGGTCAAGCGATGAGCAGTTCTTC,CASRDPRSSDEQFF
TRBJ2-7,TRBV10-3,12,few,TRBD2,TGTGGGGCGGGAGAGCCCCCCTACGAGCAGTACTTC,CGAGEPPYEQYF
TRBJ1-5,TRBV30,15,NA,NA,TGTGCCTGGAGTACCCAACAGGGATCCAATCAGCCCCAGCATTTT,CAWSTQQGSNQPQHF
TRBJ1-3,TRBV7-5,16,NA,NA,TGTGCCAGCAGCTTAGTTCAAGGGGTGCTTGGAAACACCATATATTTT,CASSLVQGVLGNTIYF
TRBJ1-2,TRBV14,13,NA,NA,TGTGCCAGCAGCCAGGACAGAAACTATGGCTACACCTTC,CASSQDRNYGYTF
TRBJ1-3,TRBV5-7,19,NA,TRBD1,TGTGCCAGCAGCTGTCCGGGACAGGCCAGAGGCCTACCTGGAAACACCATATATTTT,CASSCPGQARGLPGNTIYF
TRBJ2-1,TRBV7-8,11,NA,NA,TGTGCCAGCAGCTTAGGCGGGGAGCAGTTCTTC,CASSLGGEQFF
TRBJ2-1,TRBV28,16,NA,NA,TGTGCCAGCAGCCCCCCTGGCGGGGGCGACTACAATGAGCAGTTCTTC,CASSPPGGGDYNEQFF
TRBJ2-6,TRBV19,18,NA,NA,TGTGCCAGTAAGGGGGGCGGGATTTATAAATCGGGGGCCAACGTCCTGACTTTC,CASKGGGIYKSGANVLTF
TRBJ2-3,TRBV7-2,16,NA,TRBD2,TGTGCCAGCAGCGGTAGCACCCCGGGACTAGCGGGGAGGCAGTATTTT,CASSGSTPGLAGRQYF
TRBJ2-5,TRBV7-2,15,NA,NA,TGTGCCAGCAGCTTAGGCAGCGGAGGGGGAGAGACCCAGTACTTC,CASSLGSGGGETQYF
TRBJ2-5,TRBV11-3,14,NA,TRBD2,TGTGCCAGCAGCGTTAGCGGGAGTGGGGAGACCCAGTACTTC,CASSVSGSGETQYF
TRBJ2-7,TRBV18,14,NA,NA,TGTGCCAGCTCACCAAATGGTGGCGGGTACGAGCAGTACTTC,CASSPNGGGYEQYF
TRBJ2-7,TRBV9,15,NA,NA,TGTGCCAGCAGCGTAGGGACCCACCCCTCCTACGAGCAGTACTTC,CASSVGTHPSYEQYF
TRBJ1-2,TRBV6-4,14,NA,NA,TGTGCCAGCATTACGAGACAGAGTAACTATGGCTACACCTTC,CASITRQSNYGYTF
TRBJ2-7,TRBV15,14,NA,NA,TGTGCCACCAGCCTACAGGATTTCTCCTACGAGCAGTACTTC,CATSLQDFSYEQYF
TRBJ2-5,TRBV7-2,16,NA,NA,TGTGCCAGCAGCTTAGTGGGGGGCGTATCGAAAGAGACCCAGTACTTC,CASSLVGGVSKETQYF
TRBJ2-7,TRBV4-1,15,once,NA,TGCGCCAGCAGCCAAGAAGGTGCAGGGAACCACGAGCAGTACTTC,CASSQEGAGNHEQYF
TRBJ1-2,TRBV7-9,12,NA,NA,TGTGCCAGCAGCAACCGACAGGCTGCCTACACCTTC,CASSNRQAAYTF
TRBJ2-7,TRBV5-1,16,NA,NA,TGCGCCAGCAGCAGGGGGGGTAGCGGATACTCCTACGAGCAGTACTTC,CASSRGGSGYSYEQYF
TRBJ2-7,TRBV19,14,NA,TRBD1,TGTGCCAGTAGTCGTGGACAGGGTTTCTATGAGCAGTACTTC,CASSRGQGFYEQYF
TRBJ1-5,TRBV10-1,16,NA,NA,TGCGCCAGCAGTGCGGCAGTCCCTAATGGCAATCAGCCCCAGCATTTT,CASSAAVPNGNQPQHF
TRBJ1-1,TRBV18,17,NA,NA,TGTGCCAGCTCACCAAACTTAAACAGGGCCGCGGGGACTGAAGCTTTCTTT,CASSPNLNRAAGTEAFF
TRBJ2-7,TRBV5-1,16,NA,TRBD2,TGCGCCAGCAGCTACCAACTAGCGGGAAGCTCCTACGAGCAGTACTTC,CASSYQLAGSSYEQYF
TRBJ1-3,TRBV21-1,16,NA,NA,TGTGCCAGCAGCAAAAGGGTCAACTACTCTGGAAACACCATATATTTT,CASSKRVNYSGNTIYF
TRBJ1-5,TRBV6-5,15,NA,NA,TGTGCCAGCCAATCCGGGGCTGGGGCGGGTCAGCCCCAGCATTTT,CASQSGAGAGQPQHF
TRBJ1-4,TRBV7-2,14,NA,NA,TGTGCCAGCAGCCAATATTCAACCCTCAAGGGACTGTTTTTT,CASSQYSTLKGLFF
TRBJ1-5,TRBV4-3,17,NA,TRBD1,TGCGCCAGCAGCTTGACAGGGGGCGGTTATAGCAATCAGCCCCAGCATTTT,CASSLTGGGYSNQPQHF
TRBJ1-3,TRBV5-1,15,NA,NA,TGCGCCAGCAGCTTATTCGGCTTCTCTGGAAACACCATATATTTT,CASSLFGFSGNTIYF
TRBJ1-4,TRBV7-9,16,NA,NA,TGTGCCAGCAGCTATCCTCTTGGGGGCTTAAATGAAAAACTGTTTTTT,CASSYPLGGLNEKLFF
TRBJ1-5,TRBV18,16,NA,NA,TGTGCCAGCTCACCCCTCGGGGGGCCCTTGTCGCAGCCCCAGCATTTT,CASSPLGGPLSQPQHF
TRBJ2-3,TRBV7-2,14,NA,NA,TGTGCCAGCAGCTTCGGACCATTCACAGATACGCAGTATTTT,CASSFGPFTDTQYF
TRBJ2-7,TRBV6-6,13,NA,NA,TGTGCCGACTATCCAACAAGAACCTACGAGCAGTACTTC,CADYPTRTYEQYF
TRBJ1-1,TRBV14,14,NA,NA,TGTGCCAGCAGCCAAGACTGGGGGCTCACTGAAGCTTTCTTT,CASSQDWGLTEAFF
TRBJ2-2,TRBV27,13,NA,NA,TGTGCCAGCAGCCGTATCATCACCGGGGAGCTGTTTTTT,CASSRIITGELFF
TRBJ1-2,TRBV9,13,few,NA,TGTGCCAGCAGCCCAGCCCCCGGGCCGAGCTACACCTTC,CASSPAPGPSYTF
TRBJ1-2,TRBV5-4,15,NA,NA,TGTGCCAGCAGCTTGGCTCGGGGGGGGAGCTATGGCTACACCTTC,CASSLARGGSYGYTF
TRBJ1-1,TRBV2,13,NA,TRBD1,TGTGCCAGCAGTGAACAAACAGGGGTGAGAGCTTTCTTT,CASSEQTGVRAFF
TRBJ2-1,TRBV28,15,NA,TRBD1,TGTGCCAGCATAATTGGACAGGGGACCTACAATGAGCAGTTCTTC,CASIIGQGTYNEQFF
TRBJ2-5,TRBV14,16,NA,NA,TGTGCCAGCAGCCATAGTCCGGAGCTCATTGAAGAGACCCAGTACTTC,CASSHSPELIEETQYF
TRBJ1-1,TRBV10-1,13,NA,NA,TGCGCCAGCAGTGTGGGACACAACACTGAAGCTTTCTTT,CASSVGHNTEAFF
TRBJ2-7,TRBV6-5,15,NA,NA,TGTGCCAGCAGTTACAAAGTGACATCCCTCGGCGAGCAGTACTTC,CASSYKVTSLGEQYF
TRBJ2-7,TRBV9,14,NA,TRBD1,TGTGCCAGCAGCGAGACAGGGGCCTCATATGAGCAGTACTTC,CASSETGASYEQYF